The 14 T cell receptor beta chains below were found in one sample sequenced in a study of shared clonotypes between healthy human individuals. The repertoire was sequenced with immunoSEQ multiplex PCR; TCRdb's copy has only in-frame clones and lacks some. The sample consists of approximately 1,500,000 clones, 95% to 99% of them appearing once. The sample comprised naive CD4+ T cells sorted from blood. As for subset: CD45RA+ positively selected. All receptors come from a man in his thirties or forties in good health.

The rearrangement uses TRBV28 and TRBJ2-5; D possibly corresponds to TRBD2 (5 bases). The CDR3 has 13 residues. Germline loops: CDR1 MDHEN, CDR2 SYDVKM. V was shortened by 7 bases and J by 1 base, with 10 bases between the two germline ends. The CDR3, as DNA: TGTGCCAGCACCGAAGCGGCCCAAGAGACCCAGTACTTC. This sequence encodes CASTEAAQETQYF.

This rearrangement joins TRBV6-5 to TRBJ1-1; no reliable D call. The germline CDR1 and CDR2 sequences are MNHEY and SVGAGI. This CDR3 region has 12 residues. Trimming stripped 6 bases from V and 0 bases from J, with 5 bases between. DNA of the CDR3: TGTGCCAGCAGCCGGTTGAACACTGAAGCTTTCTTT. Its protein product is CASSRLNTEAFF.

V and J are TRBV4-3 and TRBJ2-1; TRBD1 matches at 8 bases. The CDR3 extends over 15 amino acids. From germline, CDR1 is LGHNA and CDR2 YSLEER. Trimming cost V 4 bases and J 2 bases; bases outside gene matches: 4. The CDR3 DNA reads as TGCGCCAGCAGCCTCGGGGACAGGCCCTACAATGAGCAGTTCTTC. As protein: CASSLGDRPYNEQFF.

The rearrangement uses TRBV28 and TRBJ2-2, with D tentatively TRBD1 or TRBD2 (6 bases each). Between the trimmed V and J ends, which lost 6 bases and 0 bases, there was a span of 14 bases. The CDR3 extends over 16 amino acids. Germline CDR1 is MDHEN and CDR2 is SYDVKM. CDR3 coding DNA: TGTGCCAGCAGCCCCCGGGGGCAGGCGAACACCGGGGAGCTGTTTTTT. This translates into CASSPRGQANTGELFF.

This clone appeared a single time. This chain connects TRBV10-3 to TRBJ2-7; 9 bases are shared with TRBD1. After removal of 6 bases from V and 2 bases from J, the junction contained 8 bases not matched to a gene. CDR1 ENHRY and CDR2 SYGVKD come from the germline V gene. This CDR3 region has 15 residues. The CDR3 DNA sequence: TGTGCCATCAGCCCGGGACAGGGACAAACCTACGAGCAGTACTTC. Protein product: CAISPGQGQTYEQYF.

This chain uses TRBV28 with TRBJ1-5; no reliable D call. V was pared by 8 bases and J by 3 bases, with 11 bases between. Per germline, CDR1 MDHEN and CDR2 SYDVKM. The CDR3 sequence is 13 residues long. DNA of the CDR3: TGTGCCAGCGCAGGAATGACCAATCAGCCCCAGCATTTT. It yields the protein CASAGMTNQPQHF. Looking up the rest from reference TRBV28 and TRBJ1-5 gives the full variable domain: DVKVTQSSRYLVKRTGEKVFLECVQDMDHENMFWYRQDPGLGLRLIYFSYDVKMKEKGDIPEGYSVSREKKERFSLILESASTNQTSMYLCASAGMTNQPQHFGDGTRLSIL.

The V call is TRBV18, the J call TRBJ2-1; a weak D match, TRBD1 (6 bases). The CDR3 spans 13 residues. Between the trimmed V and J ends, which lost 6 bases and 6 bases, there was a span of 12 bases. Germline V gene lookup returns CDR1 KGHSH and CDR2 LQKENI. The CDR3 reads CASSSLDSNEQFF. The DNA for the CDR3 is TGTGCCAGCTCCAGTTTGGACAGCAATGAGCAGTTCTTC.

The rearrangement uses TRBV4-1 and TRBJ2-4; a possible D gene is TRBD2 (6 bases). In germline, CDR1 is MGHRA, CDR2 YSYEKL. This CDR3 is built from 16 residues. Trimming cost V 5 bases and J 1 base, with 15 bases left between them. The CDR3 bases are TGCGCCAGCAGCGGAGGGACTGTGTGGGCCAAAAACATTCAGTACTTC. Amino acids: CASSGGTVWAKNIQYF.

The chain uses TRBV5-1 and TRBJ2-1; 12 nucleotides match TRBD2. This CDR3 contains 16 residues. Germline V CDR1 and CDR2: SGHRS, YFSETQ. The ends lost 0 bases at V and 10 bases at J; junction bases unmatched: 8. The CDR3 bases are TGCGCCAGCAGCTTGGACTCTAGCGGGAGGGGAGAGGAGCAGTTCTTC. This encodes CASSLDSSGRGEEQFF.

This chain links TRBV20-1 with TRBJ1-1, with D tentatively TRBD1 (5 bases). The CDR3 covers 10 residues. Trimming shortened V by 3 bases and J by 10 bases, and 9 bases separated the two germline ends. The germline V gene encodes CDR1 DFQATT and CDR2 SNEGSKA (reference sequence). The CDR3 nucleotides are TGCAGTGCTAGTTTGAGGGGAGCTTTCTTT. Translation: CSASLRGAFF.

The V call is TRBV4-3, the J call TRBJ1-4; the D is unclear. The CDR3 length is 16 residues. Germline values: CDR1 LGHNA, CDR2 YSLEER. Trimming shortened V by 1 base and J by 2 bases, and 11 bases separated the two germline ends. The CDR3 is CASSQVGGGTNEKLFF. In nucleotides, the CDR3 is TGCGCCAGCAGCCAAGTAGGCGGAGGGACTAATGAAAAACTGTTTTTT.

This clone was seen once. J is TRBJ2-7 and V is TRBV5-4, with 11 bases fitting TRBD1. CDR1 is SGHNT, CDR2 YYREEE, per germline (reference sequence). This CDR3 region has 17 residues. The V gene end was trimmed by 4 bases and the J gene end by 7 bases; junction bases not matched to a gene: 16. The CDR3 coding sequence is TGTGCCAGCAGCCCATCACCCGGGACAGGGGGTCTTAGGGAGCAGTACTTC. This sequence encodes CASSPSPGTGGLREQYF.

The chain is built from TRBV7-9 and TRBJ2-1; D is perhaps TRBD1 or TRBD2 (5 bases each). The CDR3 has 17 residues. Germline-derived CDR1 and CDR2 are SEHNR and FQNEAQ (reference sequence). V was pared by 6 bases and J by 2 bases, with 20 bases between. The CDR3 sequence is CASRPLGTDFTYNEQFF. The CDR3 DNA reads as TGTGCCAGCAGACCCCTTGGGACGGACTTTACCTACAATGAGCAGTTCTTC.

The CDR3 sequence: CASSLGGGRETQYF. CDR3 nucleotide sequence: TGTGCCAGCAGCTTAGGTGGAGGGAGGGAGACCCAGTACTTC. This rearrangement joins TRBV7-7 to TRBJ2-5; D may be TRBD2 (6 bases). The germline V and J ends were trimmed by 1 base and 5 bases, with 11 bases remaining between them. This CDR3 has 14 amino acids. Germline assignment: CDR1 SSHAT and CDR2 FNYEAQ (reference sequence).